This record covers a single T cell receptor (beta chain). Trimming took 4 bases from V and 3 from J; bases not matched to a gene: 9. The CDR3 contains 16 residues. Germline CDR1 is LGHNA and CDR2 is YNFKEQ. The data derive from a study of cytomegalovirus exposure and HLA in healthy donors. This PCR relied on a set of 60 Vbeta primers and 13 Jbeta primers. Profiling relied on immunoSEQ multiplex PCR, and the TCRdb table lists in-frame clones only, not all of them. The table records approximately 170,000 clones, approximately 84% of them present only once. The sequenced material came from PBMCs. J is TRBJ2-3 and V is TRBV4-2, with 8 nucleotides matching TRBD2. This TCR was sampled from a woman between 40 and 55 years old in good health and CMV-seropositive. CDR3 sequence: CASSLRSSGETDTQYF. The DNA for the CDR3 is TGTGCCAGCAGCCTAAGGAGTAGCGGGGAAACAGATACGCAGTATTTT.